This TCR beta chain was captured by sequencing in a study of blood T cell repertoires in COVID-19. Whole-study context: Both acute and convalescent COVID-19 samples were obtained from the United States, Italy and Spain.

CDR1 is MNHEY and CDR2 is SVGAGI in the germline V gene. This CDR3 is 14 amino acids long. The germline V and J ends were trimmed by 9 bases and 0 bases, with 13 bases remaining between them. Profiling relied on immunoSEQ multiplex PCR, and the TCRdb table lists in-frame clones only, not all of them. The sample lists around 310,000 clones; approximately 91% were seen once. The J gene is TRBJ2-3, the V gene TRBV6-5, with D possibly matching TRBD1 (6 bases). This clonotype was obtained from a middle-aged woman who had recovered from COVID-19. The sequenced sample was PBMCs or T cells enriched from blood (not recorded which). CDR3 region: CASRLTGSTDTQYF. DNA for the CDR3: TGTGCCAGTCGGTTGACAGGTAGCACAGATACGCAGTATTTT.